Listed below are T cell receptor beta chains from one sample, sequenced in a study of metastatic and nonmetastatic thyroid tumors. TCRdb re-analyzed the PCR reads using MiXCR. This repertoire shows around 34,000 clones, over 15% found once; its top ten account for 3% to 3.5%. Sequenced: blood. The receptor set was obtained from a female donor with papillary thyroid cancer or a benign thyroid nodule (not recorded which). Some clones in this sample may be carry-over from other donors' samples. Both conserved end residues are part of each CDR3. The D gene is left open where the match is weak. Rows give clone size only sometimes, using once, few, many, or a class for an expanded clone.

d_call: -; j_call: TRBJ2-1; clone_size: -; v_call: TRBV7-2; cdr3_aa: CASSFALQHNEQFF; cdr3_nt: TGTGCCAGCAGCTTTGCCCTGCAGCACAATGAGCAGTTCTTC
d_call: TRBD2; j_call: TRBJ2-1; clone_size: many; v_call: TRBV2; cdr3_aa: CASRTHSGMAYEQFF; cdr3_nt: TGTGCCAGCAGAACCCATAGCGGGATGGCGTATGAGCAGTTCTTC
d_call: -; j_call: TRBJ2-7; clone_size: many; v_call: TRBV7-7; cdr3_aa: CASSLDFSYEQYF; cdr3_nt: TGTGCTAGCAGCTTAGATTTCTCCTACGAGCAGTACTTC
d_call: -; j_call: TRBJ1-3; clone_size: -; v_call: TRBV7-2; cdr3_aa: CACSRLGSGNTIYF; cdr3_nt: TGTGCCTGCAGCCGTCTGGGGAGCGGAAACACCATATATTTT
d_call: TRBD2; j_call: TRBJ2-1; clone_size: many; v_call: TRBV5-1; cdr3_aa: CASRTSGSTSVSYNEQFF; cdr3_nt: TGCGCCAGCAGAACTAGCGGGAGTACGTCTGTCTCCTACAATGAGCAGTTCTTC
d_call: -; j_call: TRBJ1-1; clone_size: many; v_call: TRBV7-8; cdr3_aa: CASSLKGDGLRSFF; cdr3_nt: TGTGCCAGCAGCTTAAAAGGGGACGGGTTACGGTCTTTCTTT
d_call: -; j_call: TRBJ2-2; clone_size: many; v_call: TRBV12-3/TRBV12-4; cdr3_aa: CASSLEHTGELFF; cdr3_nt: TGTGCCAGCAGTTTAGAACACACCGGGGAGCTGTTTTTT
d_call: -; j_call: TRBJ2-7; clone_size: many; v_call: TRBV4-1; cdr3_aa: CASSQGDLLLSYEQYF; cdr3_nt: TGCGCCAGCAGCCAAGGTGACCTGCTACTCTCCTACGAGCAGTACTTC
d_call: -; j_call: TRBJ2-3; clone_size: -; v_call: TRBV27; cdr3_aa: CASSLFPRQTDTQYF; cdr3_nt: TGTGCCAGCAGTTTATTTCCGCGACAGACAGATACGCAGTATTTT
d_call: -; j_call: TRBJ1-1; clone_size: many; v_call: TRBV30; cdr3_aa: CAWTGGSTEAFF; cdr3_nt: TGTGCCTGGACCGGCGGGAGCACTGAAGCTTTCTTT
d_call: TRBD1; j_call: TRBJ2-7; clone_size: -; v_call: TRBV11-2; cdr3_aa: CASSFRDSFSYEQYF; cdr3_nt: TGTGCCAGCAGCTTCCGGGACAGCTTCTCCTACGAGCAGTACTTC
d_call: -; j_call: TRBJ1-3; clone_size: -; v_call: TRBV20-1; cdr3_aa: CSGSLLTSGNTIYF; cdr3_nt: TGCAGTGGCTCCCTACTAACCTCTGGAAACACCATATATTTT
d_call: -; j_call: TRBJ2-5; clone_size: many; v_call: TRBV7-9; cdr3_aa: CASSLALRTAFF; cdr3_nt: TGTGCCAGCAGCTTAGCGCTTAGGACGGCCTTCTTC
d_call: -; j_call: TRBJ2-2; clone_size: -; v_call: TRBV20-1; cdr3_aa: CSARSAQKGDAGELFF; cdr3_nt: TGCAGTGCTAGATCGGCCCAAAAAGGGGACGCCGGGGAGCTGTTTTTT
d_call: -; j_call: TRBJ2-2; clone_size: once; v_call: TRBV20-1; cdr3_aa: CSAREGSGATGERFF; cdr3_nt: TGCAGTGCTAGAGAGGGTAGCGGAGCCACAGGGGAGCGGTTTTTT
d_call: TRBD2; j_call: TRBJ2-7; clone_size: many; v_call: TRBV2; cdr3_aa: CASSERIAGFARVYEQYF; cdr3_nt: TGTGCCAGCAGTGAACGGATAGCGGGATTCGCGAGGGTCTACGAGCAGTACTTC
d_call: TRBD2; j_call: TRBJ2-1; clone_size: -; v_call: TRBV5-6; cdr3_aa: CASSYRTSGSRYNEQFF; cdr3_nt: TGTGCCAGCAGTTATAGGACTAGCGGGAGTCGTTACAATGAGCAGTTCTTC
d_call: -; j_call: TRBJ2-7; clone_size: many; v_call: TRBV7-7; cdr3_aa: CASSLELGPAYEQYF; cdr3_nt: TGTGCTAGCAGCTTAGAGCTGGGGCCTGCCTACGAGCAGTACTTC
d_call: TRBD1; j_call: TRBJ1-3; clone_size: -; v_call: TRBV6-1; cdr3_aa: CASSRGQGGSTIYF; cdr3_nt: TGTGCCAGCAGTAGGGGACAGGGGGGAAGCACCATATATTTT
d_call: -; j_call: TRBJ2-7; clone_size: -; v_call: TRBV5-1; cdr3_aa: CASSLCGSPYEQYF; cdr3_nt: TGCGCCAGCAGCTTATGCGGGTCCCCCTACGAGCAGTACTTC
d_call: -; j_call: TRBJ2-7; clone_size: -; v_call: TRBV7-7; cdr3_aa: CASSLDLWPAYEQYF; cdr3_nt: TGTGCTAGCAGCTTAGATCTGTGGCCTGCCTACGAGCAGTACTTC
d_call: -; j_call: TRBJ2-7; clone_size: many; v_call: TRBV5-6; cdr3_aa: CASSYDSYEQYF; cdr3_nt: TGTGCCAGCAGCTATGACAGTTACGAGCAGTACTTC
d_call: -; j_call: TRBJ1-2; clone_size: -; v_call: TRBV6-1; cdr3_aa: CASSKSYRAYYGYTF; cdr3_nt: TGTGCCAGCAGCAAAAGTTACAGGGCTTACTATGGCTACACCTTC
d_call: -; j_call: TRBJ2-7; clone_size: few; v_call: TRBV6-1; cdr3_aa: CAGADGLVFEHYF; cdr3_nt: TGTGCCGGAGCTGATGGATTGGTGTTCGAGCATTACTTC
d_call: -; j_call: TRBJ1-2; clone_size: many; v_call: TRBV4-1; cdr3_aa: CASSPPEPNYGYTF; cdr3_nt: TGCGCCAGCAGTCCCCCGGAACCTAACTATGGCTACACCTTC
d_call: TRBD1; j_call: TRBJ2-2; clone_size: once; v_call: TRBV20-1; cdr3_aa: CSARRTGVFTGGLFF; cdr3_nt: TGCAGTGCCAGACGGACAGGGGTCTTCACCGGGGGGCTGTTTTTT
d_call: TRBD2; j_call: TRBJ2-7; clone_size: medium-sized; v_call: TRBV11-2; cdr3_aa: CASSSGTSGRSEQYF; cdr3_nt: TGTGCCAGCAGCTCTGGGACTAGCGGGAGGAGCGAGCAGTACTTC
d_call: -; j_call: TRBJ1-2; clone_size: once; v_call: TRBV20-1; cdr3_aa: CIARTGTGHYGYTF; cdr3_nt: TGCATTGCGAGAACCGGGACGGGCCACTATGGCTACACCTTC
d_call: -; j_call: TRBJ1-3; clone_size: many; v_call: TRBV19; cdr3_aa: CASSTMGRGNTIYF; cdr3_nt: TGTGCCAGTAGTACCATGGGCAGAGGAAACACCATATATTTT
d_call: TRBD2; j_call: TRBJ2-1; clone_size: -; v_call: TRBV6-1; cdr3_aa: CASSELAGGDEQFF; cdr3_nt: TGTGCCAGCAGTGAACTAGCGGGAGGGGATGAGCAGTTCTTC
d_call: -; j_call: TRBJ1-6; clone_size: many; v_call: TRBV30; cdr3_aa: CAWTDGPYSPLHF; cdr3_nt: TGTGCCTGGACGGACGGTCCGTATTCACCCCTCCACTTT
d_call: TRBD1; j_call: TRBJ1-6; clone_size: many; v_call: TRBV6-6; cdr3_aa: CASSYSIGTGGSPLHF; cdr3_nt: TGTGCCAGCAGTTATTCTATAGGGACAGGGGGTTCACCCCTCCACTTT
d_call: -; j_call: TRBJ2-7; clone_size: many; v_call: TRBV6-5; cdr3_aa: CASSYSPGRDEQYF; cdr3_nt: TGTGCCAGCAGTTACTCGCCGGGAAGGGACGAGCAGTACTTC
d_call: -; j_call: TRBJ1-1; clone_size: -; v_call: TRBV5-6; cdr3_aa: CSSSLVVTGNTEAFF; cdr3_nt: TGTTCCAGCAGCTTGGTGGTGACCGGGAACACTGAAGCTTTCTTT
d_call: -; j_call: TRBJ1-1; clone_size: many; v_call: TRBV6-1; cdr3_aa: CASSHGENTEAFF; cdr3_nt: TGTGCCAGCAGCCACGGAGAGAACACTGAAGCTTTCTTT
d_call: TRBD1; j_call: TRBJ1-6; clone_size: few; v_call: TRBV28; cdr3_aa: CASGLQGALVNSPLHF; cdr3_nt: TGTGCCAGCGGACTACAGGGGGCTTTGGTTAATTCACCCCTCCACTTT
d_call: TRBD1; j_call: TRBJ1-5; clone_size: many; v_call: TRBV28; cdr3_aa: CASSSPGQGRRQPQHF; cdr3_nt: TGTGCCAGCAGTTCCCCCGGACAGGGCAGAAGGCAGCCCCAGCATTTT
d_call: -; j_call: TRBJ1-1; clone_size: -; v_call: TRBV18; cdr3_aa: CANSPGALEAFF; cdr3_nt: TGTGCCAACTCACCAGGGGCGTTAGAAGCTTTCTTT
d_call: TRBD2; j_call: TRBJ2-3; clone_size: many; v_call: TRBV30; cdr3_aa: CAWSRRGLAGATQYF; cdr3_nt: TGTGCCTGGAGTCGTCGAGGACTAGCGGGAGCAACGCAGTATTTT
d_call: -; j_call: TRBJ1-5; clone_size: many; v_call: TRBV5-6; cdr3_aa: CASSLGSEPQHF; cdr3_nt: TGTGCCAGCAGCTTGGGGTCCGAGCCCCAGCATTTT
d_call: -; j_call: TRBJ1-1; clone_size: many; v_call: TRBV7-9; cdr3_aa: CASSQGRMNTEAFF; cdr3_nt: TGTGCCAGCAGCCAAGGACGGATGAACACTGAAGCTTTCTTT
d_call: -; j_call: TRBJ1-2; clone_size: many; v_call: TRBV25-1; cdr3_aa: CASTTAQGRYTF; cdr3_nt: TGTGCCAGCACCACCGCCCAGGGCCGCTACACCTTC
d_call: TRBD1; j_call: TRBJ2-7; clone_size: -; v_call: TRBV7-3; cdr3_aa: CASSLGQGLEQYF; cdr3_nt: TGTGCCAGCAGCTTAGGACAGGGGCTAGAGCAGTACTTC
d_call: TRBD2; j_call: TRBJ2-1; clone_size: few; v_call: TRBV2; cdr3_aa: CASRTHSGMGYEQFF; cdr3_nt: TGTGCCAGCAGAACACATAGCGGGATGGGGTATGAGCAGTTCTTC
d_call: -; j_call: TRBJ1-2; clone_size: many; v_call: TRBV6-1; cdr3_aa: CASTERGVDYGYTF; cdr3_nt: TGTGCCAGCACCGAGAGGGGTGTGGACTATGGCTACACCTTC